Listed here is a single TCR beta chain. What it recognizes is unknown. The junction departs from the called germline gene at one end, perhaps through a read error. This record comes from a study of molecular identifiers for immune sequencing clone quantification. General study findings and limits: Highly expanded clone sizes could be underestimated through barcode sharing by identical TCR molecules.

The bulk TCR libraries were made with methods described before and with listed TCR primers. A single record per CDR3 protein comes from TCRdb applying MiXCR to the PCR reads. The data show 350,000 or so distinct CDR3 sequences, about 22% seen once. Sequenced material: naive CD8+ T cells from blood, with Jurkat cell RNA spiked in. The subset here: FACS-sorted CD8+CD4-CCR7+CD45RA+ naive T cells. The clonotype was recovered from a human donor in good health. Some libraries in this study had Jurkat cell RNA spiked in.

The CDR3 sequence is CAISQEGTGQGNQPQHF. CDR3 DNA sequence: TGTGCCATCAGCCAGGAGGGGACAGGCCAGGGCAATCAGCCCCAGCATTTT. The chain carries TRBV4-2 and TRBJ1-5; 8 bases align to TRBD1. Looked up from germline, CDR1 is LGHNA and CDR2 is YNFKEQ. This CDR3 has 17 residues.